This T cell receptor beta chain was sequenced during a study of T cells after yellow fever vaccination. The length of the CDR3 is 14 residues. Trimming stripped 5 bases from V and 7 bases from J, with 15 bases between. The germline V gene encodes CDR1 SEHNR and CDR2 FQNEAQ (reference sequence). Worth noting for this clonotype: What it binds is unknown.

Making TCR cDNA involved 5'RACE template switching, which added UMIs and a universal primer site. TCRdb re-derived calls from the 5' RACE reads in MiXCR, one entry per CDR3 protein. The sample gives 550,000 or so distinct CDR3 sequences, about 19% of which show up once; 13% to 15% is in the top ten. Findings and caveats of the study: Among primary-vaccination clones, most reappeared after the booster, at 96% for CD4 and 85% to 90% for CD8.

The chain uses TRBV7-9 and TRBJ2-1; D is unclear. This material consisted of PBMCs, taken 15 days after the yellow fever booster vaccination. This clonotype originated in a man in his thirties or forties who received the YFV17D yellow fever vaccine. The CDR3 region is CASSRSQIGNEQFF. Written as DNA, the CDR3 is TGTGCCAGCAGCCGCAGCCAAATCGGGAATGAGCAGTTCTTC.